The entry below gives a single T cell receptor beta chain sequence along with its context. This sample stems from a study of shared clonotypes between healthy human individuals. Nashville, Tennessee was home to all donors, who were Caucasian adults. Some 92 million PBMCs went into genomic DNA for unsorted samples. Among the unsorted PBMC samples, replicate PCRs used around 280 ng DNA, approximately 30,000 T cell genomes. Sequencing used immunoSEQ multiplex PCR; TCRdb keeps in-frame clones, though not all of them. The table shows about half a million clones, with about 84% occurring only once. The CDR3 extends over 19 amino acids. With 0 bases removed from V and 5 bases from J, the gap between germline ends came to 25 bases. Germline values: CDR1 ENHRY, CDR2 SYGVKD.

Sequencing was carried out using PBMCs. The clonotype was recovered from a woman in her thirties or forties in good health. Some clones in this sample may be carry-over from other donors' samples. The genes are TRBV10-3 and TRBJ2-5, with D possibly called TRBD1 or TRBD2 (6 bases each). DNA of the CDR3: TGTGCCATCAGTGAGTCCAATCTGCAATATGTAGGGGGGAAGGAGACCCAGTACTTC. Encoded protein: CAISESNLQYVGGKETQYF.